This T cell receptor (beta chain) comes out of a study of glioma-infiltrating T cells (dated by TCRdb to about 2016). For context, the study as a whole: TCR alpha- and beta-chain repertoires were sequenced from glioma tissue, non-neoplastic brain tissue and matched peripheral blood mononuclear cells. Each tissue-infiltrating repertoire was compared with the same patient's peripheral blood repertoire to measure divergence between tissue and blood T-cell populations. Three low-grade glioma patients, about eight primary glioblastoma patients and three non-glioma patients contributing non-neoplastic brain tissue were included in the paired cohort.

TCR alpha and beta CDR3 regions were amplified with the iRepertoire nested amplicon-rescue multiplex PCR (arm-PCR) platform from RNA. For one-step reverse transcription and amplification, roughly 95-450 ng of tissue mRNA or PBMC total RNA was used as input. Following bead purification, Illumina adapters were added by a secondary multiplex PCR, and libraries between 200 and 400 bp were gel-purified. Libraries carried internal 6-nucleotide barcodes used for demultiplexing. Sequencing of the libraries was done on an Illumina MiSeq using 2x220 or 2x250 nucleotide paired-end reads. The paper's data handling went like this. Paired reads were merged using FLASH 1.2.11 and aligned with BWA-MEM to the GRCh37 human genome, and TRA and TRB reads were then extracted. V and J assignment used an IMGT-derived reference of cassette sequences and CDR3 motifs that included pseudogenes. Reads were translated in three frames, and productive CDR3s were defined by a C…FGXG motif without stop codons. Unique combinations of V-J cassette pair and CDR3 amino acid sequence were defined as clonotypes. Reads were filtered by Hamming distance, thresholded by each sample's sequence error rate in mapped regions. TCRdb applied fastp at Q25 and MiXCR to the public reads, then kept only in-frame beta chains. Entries that share a CDR3 protein sequence are merged under the most common genes and DNA. These V and J calls are TCRdb output, not the study's own analysis. A total of fewer than 55,000 distinct CDR3 sequences appear in this sample, 20% to 25% of them only once. The ten largest make up approximately 6.4% of the sample.

This clonotype was seen at least ten times. The clone's antigen remains unknown. There are no base qualities to consult, and no much larger clone falls within one base. CDR1 and CDR2, looked up from the germline V gene (reference sequence), are DFQATT and SNEGSKA. Inclusive of the bounding cysteine and phenylalanine, the CDR3 is 16 residues long. The sequence is cut down to CDR3 DNA, 48 bases in frame from base 1. Trimming accounts for 0 bases at V and 3 bases at J, while the number of junction bases matched to no gene is 5. Results the study describes overall, beyond this receptor: Very few CDR3 sequences were found to be shared between tissue and blood, and this scarcity was attributed to high CDR3 diversity and limited sampling. The group comparisons were based on small numbers of patients: three non-neoplastic, three low-grade glioma and fewer than ten glioblastoma patients. In non-neoplastic patients, VJ-independent divergence between tissue and blood fell below expectation, whereas in all gliomas, and especially in low-grade gliomas, the divergence rose above expectation.

The sequenced sample consisted of glioma tissue, nonneoplastic brain tissue, or PBMCs (not recorded which). The sequence came from a human donor with low-grade glioma or glioblastoma, undergoing nonglioma brain surgery, or in good health (not recorded which). This chain is built from TRBV20-1 and TRBJ2-2; 9 junctional bases match TRBD1. Here the CDR3 is given as CSARESDRGDTGELFF. At the DNA level, the sequence is TGCAGTGCTAGAGAATCGGACAGGGGAGACACCGGGGAGCTGTTTTTT.